The TCR beta chain described here comes from a study of T-cell reconstitution after alpha-beta-depleted transplantation in children. V lost 2 bases, J lost 3 bases, and 5 bases stayed unmatched. Germline V lookup: CDR1 SGHRS, CDR2 YFSETQ. The length of the CDR3 is 17 residues. Study results and caveats: High day-60 TCRbeta diversity in some patients came from surviving recipient T cells and thymic progenitors. Hyperexpanded clones declined; after one year, newly produced T cells mostly supplied diversity. Several hundred graft clones that had expanded were reportedly the source of alpha-beta T cells about two months after transplant.

Comments on this clonotype: What it recognizes is unknown.

Library preparation (for TCRbeta) was performed with unique molecular identifiers. A single record per CDR3 protein comes from TCRdb applying MiXCR to the PCR reads. The sample yields fewer than 400,000 distinct CDR3 sequences, 23% seen once. The chain uses TRBV5-1 and TRBJ2-2; 12 bases match TRBD2. The specimen comprised PBMCs, mostly from graft donor cells, sampled 180 days after TCRalphabeta/CD19-depleted stem cell transplant. This receptor was taken from a male patient younger than 18 who had a stem cell transplant for acute lymphoblastic leukemia, so the T cells may come from the graft donor. CDR3 sequence reads: CASSFELAGGYTGELFF. The CDR3 DNA sequence: TGCGCCAGCAGCTTTGAACTAGCGGGAGGCTACACCGGGGAGCTGTTTTTT.